This entry lists 6 T cell receptor beta chains sequenced from one sample in a study of breast tumors, draining lymph nodes, adjacent tissues. TCRdb reanalysed the multiplex PCR reads using MiXCR and keeps one entry per CDR3 protein. The profile shows 26,000 or so distinct CDR3 sequences, around 25% of them singletons. Sequencing used breast tumor tissue. The receptors were sampled from a female donor with breast cancer. Some clones in this sample may be carry-over from other donors' samples.

This clonotype was detected ten times or more. The genes are TRBV25-1 and TRBJ2-5; D remains unclear. V was clipped by 3 bases and J by 9 bases, with 8 bases between them. The CDR3 is 11 amino acids. Germline CDR1 and CDR2: MGHDK and SYGVNS. The CDR3 sequence is CASSDPVAQYF. Written as DNA, the CDR3 is TGTGCCAGCAGTGACCCTGTGGCCCAGTACTTC.

This sequence joins TRBV29-1 and TRBJ1-1; D remains ambiguous. The CDR3 loop spans 16 amino acids. CDR1 and CDR2 from the germline V gene are SQVTM and ANQGSEA. With 3 bases removed from V and 5 bases from J, the gap between germline ends came to 22 bases. CDR3 sequence reads: CSVELQSGPLGTEAFF. Written as DNA, the CDR3 is TGCAGCGTTGAGTTACAGTCAGGTCCCCTGGGTACTGAAGCTTTCTTT.

This clonotype has a count of ten or more. The gene calls are TRBV19 and TRBJ1-5; 8 bases are a match to TRBD1. Trimming cost V 5 bases and J 2 bases; bases outside gene matches: 14. Germline V gives CDR1 LNHDA, CDR2 SQIVND (reference sequence). The CDR3 covers 18 residues. CDR3 sequence: CASSPRTGNLRGNQPQHF. CDR3 DNA: TGTGCCAGTAGTCCGCGGACAGGGAATCTCCGAGGCAATCAGCCCCAGCATTTT. The full variable domain, with the rest looked up from reference TRBV19 and TRBJ1-5, is DGGITQSPKYLFRKEGQNVTLSCEQNLNHDAMYWYRQDPGQGLRLIYYSQIVNDFQKGDIAEGYSVSREKKESFPLTVTSAQKNPTAFYLCASSPRTGNLRGNQPQHFGDGTRLSIL.

This clonotype appeared many times. The rearrangement links TRBV20-1 to TRBJ2-1; D could derive from TRBD1 or TRBD2 (5 bases each). The CDR3 extends over 16 amino acids. Germline CDR1 reads DFQATT; CDR2 reads SNEGSKA (reference sequence). Trimming left V 2 bases short and J 1 base short, with 15 bases between. CDR3 sequence: CSARSSRDRSYNEQFF. In DNA form, the CDR3 reads TGCAGTGCTAGATCCTCCCGGGACCGGTCCTACAATGAGCAGTTCTTC.

This clonotype appeared many times. The CDR3 is CASCPGQPTGGYTF. CDR3 bases: TGCGCCAGCTGCCCGGGACAGCCAACGGGGGGCTACACCTTC. V gene TRBV5-1 combines with J gene TRBJ1-2; 7 bases are a match to TRBD1. CDR3 size: 14 residues. The germline V gene encodes CDR1 SGHRS and CDR2 YFSETQ. V lost 7 bases and J lost 8; bases outside the gene matches: 14.

Many counts were recorded for this clonotype. V gene TRBV5-1 combines with J gene TRBJ2-3; 8 positions agree with TRBD2. Looked up from germline, CDR1 is SGHRS and CDR2 is YFSETQ. With 4 bases clipped from V and 5 bases from J, the junction kept 9 bases outside the gene matches. This CDR3 is 15 amino acids long. The CDR3 is CASSQFSGSGDTQYF. As DNA, the CDR3 is TGCGCCAGCAGCCAATTCAGCGGGAGTGGAGATACGCAGTATTTT.